One TCR beta chain is described in this entry. Measured with immunoSEQ multiplex PCR; TCRdb has only the in-frame clones, and not every one. The data contain about 220,000 clones, 85% to 90% of them seen just once; the ten biggest clones take up under 4%. This sample was taken from a study of blood T cell repertoires in COVID-19. Material for sequencing was PBMCs or T cells enriched from blood (not recorded which). This receptor was obtained from a woman aged 18-29 years in a cohort exposed to, infected with or recovered from COVID-19 (not recorded which).

The chain's CDR3 is CASSPTGESYGYTF. CDR3 DNA sequence: TGCGCCAGCAGCCCGACGGGGGAGAGCTATGGCTACACCTTC. The V and J genes are TRBV5-1 and TRBJ1-2; tentatively, D is TRBD1 (5 bases). This CDR3 is 14 amino acids long. The germline V gene has CDR1 SGHRS and CDR2 YFSETQ. V was clipped by 4 bases and J by 4 bases, with 14 bases between them.